Listed below are T cell receptor beta chains from one sample, sequenced in a study of T-cell reconstitution after alpha-beta-depleted transplantation in children. TCRdb ran MiXCR on the PCR reads and lists one entry per CDR3 protein. Among about 260,000 distinct CDR3 sequences listed, roughly 10% were seen once. The sample in question was peripheral blood, obtained 180 days after TCRalphabeta/CD19-depleted stem cell transplant. These receptor sequences come from a male patient aged 2-10 years who had a stem cell transplant for chronic granulomatous disease, so the T cells may come from the graft donor. Both conserved end residues are part of each CDR3. The D gene is left open where the match is weak. Clone sizes are given selectively: once, few, many, or a class where the clone is expanded.

>-|TRBV29-1|many|TRBJ2-1
CSVEVPLRDSYNEQFF
TGCAGCGTTGAAGTCCCTTTGAGAGACTCCTACAATGAGCAGTTCTTC
>-|TRBV19|many|TRBJ1-1
CASTEGPHTEAFF
TGTGCCAGTACAGAGGGACCACACACTGAAGCTTTCTTT
>-|TRBV9|many|TRBJ1-6
CASSVGLDNSPLHF
TGTGCCAGCAGCGTTGGGCTGGATAATTCACCCCTCCACTTT
>-|TRBV29-1|many|TRBJ1-1
CSVAKGQSNTEAFF
TGCAGCGTAGCCAAGGGACAATCAAACACTGAAGCTTTCTTT
>-|TRBV28|many|TRBJ2-7
CASSLMVGNEQYF
TGTGCCAGCAGTTTGATGGTGGGGAACGAGCAGTACTTC
>TRBD2|TRBV5-1|many|TRBJ2-3
CASSLNSGGPDTQYF
TGCGCCAGCAGCTTGAATAGCGGGGGGCCAGATACGCAGTATTTT
>TRBD1|TRBV6-2/TRBV6-3|many|TRBJ2-7
CASKQTGIHEQYF
TGTGCCAGCAAACAGACAGGGATTCACGAGCAGTACTTC
>TRBD1|TRBV20-1|many|TRBJ2-7
CSARDPGTGIYEQYF
TGCAGTGCTAGAGATCCAGGGACAGGGATATACGAGCAGTACTTC
>TRBD2|TRBV20-1|many|TRBJ2-5
CSVPPRLAGEETQYF
TGCAGTGTTCCCCCAAGGCTAGCGGGAGAAGAGACCCAGTACTTC
>-|TRBV12-3/TRBV12-4|many|TRBJ1-1
CASSLGSRLNTEAFF
TGTGCCAGCAGTTTAGGAAGCCGTTTGAACACTGAAGCTTTCTTT
>-|TRBV21-1|many|TRBJ2-5
CASSPDRRDVPETQYF
TGTGCCAGCAGCCCCGATAGGAGGGACGTTCCGGAGACCCAGTACTTC
>-|TRBV28|-|TRBJ2-5
CASSRPGPRKETQYF
TGTGCCAGCAGCCGCCCGGGACCTCGGAAGGAGACCCAGTACTTC
>-|TRBV28|many|TRBJ2-2
CASSFSNTGELFF
TGTGCCAGCAGTTTTAGTAACACCGGGGAGCTGTTTTTT
>TRBD2|TRBV20-1|-|TRBJ2-2
CCATQERRGSGRAGELFF
TGCTGTGCGACGCAGGAGAGAAGGGGTAGCGGGAGAGCCGGGGAGCTGTTTTTT
>-|TRBV4-2|-|TRBJ2-2
CASSQDLRRSNTGELFF
TGTGCCAGCAGCCAAGATTTACGGCGGTCGAACACCGGGGAGCTGTTTTTT
>-|TRBV5-1|many|TRBJ1-2
CASSLDSVSYGYTF
TGCGCCAGCAGCTTGGATTCTGTCTCCTATGGCTACACCTTC
>TRBD2|TRBV6-1|many|TRBJ2-5
CASSPRGPLAGMQETQYF
TGTGCCAGCAGCCCCCGGGGGCCACTAGCGGGGATGCAAGAGACCCAGTACTTC
>-|TRBV20-1|-|TRBJ1-2
CSAGSAVGYGYTF
TGCAGTGCTGGTTCAGCAGTAGGGTATGGCTACACCTTC
>-|TRBV29-1|many|TRBJ2-2
CSVGWRERGGELFF
TGCAGCGTGGGGTGGAGGGAACGGGGCGGGGAGCTGTTTTTT
>-|TRBV19|-|TRBJ2-1
CASSTGTNSYNEQFF
TGTGCCAGTAGTACAGGGACAAACTCCTACAATGAGCAGTTCTTC
>-|TRBV12-3/TRBV12-4|many|TRBJ2-5
CASGFLETQYF
TGTGCCAGCGGATTCCTCGAGACCCAGTACTTC
>TRBD2|TRBV20-1|many|TRBJ2-7
CSARRAGEQPYEQYF
TGCAGTGCTAGAAGGGCGGGGGAACAACCGTACGAGCAGTACTTC
>-|TRBV7-9|few|TRBJ2-5
CASSPGWTDQETQYF
TGTGCCAGCAGCCCAGGGTGGACAGACCAAGAGACCCAGTACTTC
>-|TRBV18|-|TRBJ1-2
CASSARMGGYGYTF
TGTGCCAGCTCAGCCAGGATGGGCGGCTATGGCTACACCTTC
>TRBD1|TRBV30|-|TRBJ2-3
CAWSGLFGTGSYTDTQYF
TGTGCCTGGAGTGGTTTATTTGGGACAGGCAGTTACACAGATACGCAGTATTTT
>TRBD2|TRBV7-2|many|TRBJ2-7
CASSLVVGGPREQYF
TGTGCCAGCAGCTTAGTTGTGGGAGGGCCGAGAGAGCAGTACTTC
>TRBD2|TRBV28|many|TRBJ2-1
CASSPGTSGPKEQFF
TGTGCCAGCAGTCCCGGGACTAGCGGGCCTAAAGAGCAGTTCTTC
>TRBD1|TRBV28|-|TRBJ1-1
CASSHRDSTLNTEAFF
TGTGCCAGCAGCCATAGGGACAGCACTCTGAACACTGAAGCTTTCTTT
>-|TRBV5-1|many|TRBJ2-1
CASSCPVGQEICGEQFF
TGCGCCAGCAGCTGCCCGGTGGGACAAGAAATTTGCGGTGAGCAGTTCTTC
>-|TRBV12-3/TRBV12-4|many|TRBJ2-7
CASSSYTNSYEQYF
TGTGCCAGCAGTTCCTACACCAACTCCTACGAGCAGTACTTC
>-|TRBV11-2|many|TRBJ2-5
CASSWESRRETQYF
TGTGCCAGCAGCTGGGAGTCTAGGCGGGAGACCCAGTACTTC
>-|TRBV5-1|many|TRBJ2-2
CASSLAGGGELFF
TGCGCCAGCAGCTTGGCCGGTGGCGGGGAGCTGTTTTTT
>-|TRBV15|many|TRBJ2-4
CATSRALPGRNNIQYF
TGTGCCACCAGCAGAGCCCTACCCGGGAGAAACAACATTCAGTACTTC
>-|TRBV19|-|TRBJ1-5
CASRFTGRNQPQHF
TGTGCCAGTAGGTTTACAGGTCGCAATCAGCCCCAGCATTTT
>-|TRBV7-2|many|TRBJ2-2
CASSLGSQVTGELFF
TGTGCCAGCAGCTTAGGTAGCCAGGTCACCGGGGAGCTGTTTTTT
>-|TRBV20-1|many|TRBJ1-1
CSARELEGVQGDTEAFF
TGCAGTGCTAGAGAGTTAGAAGGTGTGCAGGGCGACACTGAAGCTTTCTTT
>TRBD2|TRBV4-3|many|TRBJ2-5
CASSQGPQRVAGETQYF
TGCGCCAGCAGCCAAGGGCCCCAAAGGGTAGCGGGAGAGACCCAGTACTTC
>-|TRBV19|-|TRBJ1-6
CASSIFVSGSNSPLHF
TGTGCCAGTAGTATTTTCGTCTCTGGCTCGAACTCACCCCTCCACTTT
>TRBD1|TRBV20-1|many|TRBJ2-7
CSATPRQGLYEQYF
TGCAGTGCTACCCCTAGACAGGGGCTCTACGAGCAGTACTTC
>TRBD1|TRBV5-1|many|TRBJ2-7
CASSRPGQGTYEQYF
TGCGCCAGCAGCCGGCCGGGACAGGGGACCTACGAGCAGTACTTC
>-|TRBV20-1|many|TRBJ2-3
CSARRTDTQYF
TGCAGTGCTAGAAGGACAGATACGCAGTATTTT
>TRBD2|TRBV27|many|TRBJ2-2
CASSLIQTSTRGTGELFF
TGTGCCAGCAGTTTAATCCAGACTAGCACACGAGGCACCGGGGAGCTGTTTTTT